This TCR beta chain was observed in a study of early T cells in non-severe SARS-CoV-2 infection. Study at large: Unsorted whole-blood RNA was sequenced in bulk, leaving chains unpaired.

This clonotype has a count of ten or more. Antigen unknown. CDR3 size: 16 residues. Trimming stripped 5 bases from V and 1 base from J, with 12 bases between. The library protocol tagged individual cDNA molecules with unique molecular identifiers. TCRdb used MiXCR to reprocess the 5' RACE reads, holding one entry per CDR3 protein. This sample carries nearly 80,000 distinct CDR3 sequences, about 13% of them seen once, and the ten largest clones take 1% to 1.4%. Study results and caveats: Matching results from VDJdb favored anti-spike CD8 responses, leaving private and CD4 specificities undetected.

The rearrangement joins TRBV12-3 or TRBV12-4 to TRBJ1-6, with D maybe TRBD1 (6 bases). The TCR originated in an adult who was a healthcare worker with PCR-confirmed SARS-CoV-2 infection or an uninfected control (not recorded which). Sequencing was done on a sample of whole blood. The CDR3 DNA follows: TGTGCCAGCAGTACACAGGGTCTTTCCTATAATTCACCCCTCCACTTT. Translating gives CASSTQGLSYNSPLHF.